These 10 T cell receptor beta chains share one sample of origin, sequenced in a study of regulatory T cells in long-lasting Graves disease (dated by TCRdb to the early 2020s). What the time point label conveys for this sample: newly diagnosed GD, antithyroid drugs for less than 3 months. For both TCR sequencing and RNA sequencing, RNA was extracted from PBMCs using TRIzol. Preparation of the library involved multiplex PCR. The sample was run on an Illumina HiSeq 4000. CDR3 regions were amplified by Arm-PCR with iRepertoire HTBI primers to construct TCR beta libraries. TCRdb reworked the public reads: Q25 trimming with fastp, MiXCR clone assembly, productive beta chains retained. Each entry is one CDR3 protein sequence, shown with its most common DNA and genes. The sample contains 400,000 to 500,000 distinct CDR3 sequences, 15% of them found a single time. The leading ten clones occupy 15% to 20% of the sample.

These data also formed part of another study, on T cells in Graves' hyperthyroidism and ophthalmopathy.

Specimen: peripheral blood mononuclear cells (PBMCs), collected at new diagnosis, from a patient treated with antithyroid drugs. The receptors derive from a woman in her twenties or thirties with Graves disease. Donor details come from another sample of the same person, matched by shared clones.

This clonotype was observed many times. V usage is TRBV20-1 and J usage is TRBJ1-5; 8 bases align to TRBD1. Germline loops: CDR1 DFQATT, CDR2 SNEGSKA (reference sequence). V was clipped by 4 bases and J by 6 bases; unmatched bases: 5. This CDR3 has 13 amino acids. CDR3 amino acids: CSAKPGGRQPQHF. The CDR3, as DNA: TGCAGTGCTAAACCAGGGGGCCGTCAGCCCCAGCATTTT.

The chain combines TRBV29-1 with TRBJ2-5, with 7 bases identical to TRBD2. The length of the CDR3 is 14 residues. V shed 4 bases and J 4 bases; nucleotides not matched to a gene: 9. From germline, CDR1 is SQVTM and CDR2 ANQGSEA. The CDR3 here is CSVGDLLAGETQYF. CDR3 nucleotides: TGCAGCGTTGGGGACCTATTAGCGGGAGAGACCCAGTACTTC.

Comment on this clonotype: Its ends do not fully match the called genes, so a read error is possible. The V call is TRBV2, the J call TRBJ2-7; possibly TRBD1 for D (6 bases). CDR1 and CDR2 (germline): SNHLY, FYNNEI. There are 15 residues in the CDR3. CDR3 sequence: CANSVARQATYEQYF. The CDR3 region has the DNA TGTGCCAACAGTGTAGCCCGACAGGCCACCTACGAGCAGTACTTC.

This clonotype was picked up a small number of times. The rearrangement links TRBV15 to TRBJ1-5; TRBD1 is a possible D gene (6 bases). Germline CDR1 LNHNV, CDR2 YYDKDF (reference sequence). V was pared by 3 bases and J by 3 bases, with 12 bases between. The CDR3 loop spans 15 amino acids. This chain's CDR3 is CATSRGHRNNQPQHF. CDR3 nucleotides: TGTGCCACCAGCAGGGGACACCGAAACAATCAGCCCCAGCATTTT.

This clonotype occurred many times. The gene calls are TRBV7-9 and TRBJ2-7; tentatively, D is TRBD2 (5 bases). Germline V gives CDR1 SEHNR, CDR2 FQNEAQ (reference sequence). The ends were cut back, 6 bases at V and 0 bases at J, with 15 bases in the middle. The CDR3 runs to 15 residues. As DNA, the CDR3 is TGTGCCAGCAGTTTAACCAGCGGACTCTCCTACGAGCAGTACTTC. Its protein product is CASSLTSGLSYEQYF.

In nucleotides, the CDR3 is TGCAGTGCTTCCCTCTCCGGGACAGGGGGCGAGCAGTACTTC. It yields the protein CSASLSGTGGEQYF. The rearrangement links TRBV20-1 to TRBJ2-7; TRBD1 matches 11 bases. V dropped 5 bases and J dropped 6; count of bases not matched to a gene: 9. In germline, CDR1 is DFQATT, CDR2 SNEGSKA (reference sequence). There are 14 residues in the CDR3.

This clonotype has just a few counts. This chain joins TRBV13 and TRBJ2-7; D unclear. The CDR3 covers 14 residues. V was shortened by 5 bases and J by 0 bases, with 11 bases between the two germline ends. Per the germline V gene, CDR1 is PRHDT and CDR2 is FYEKMQ (reference sequence). The CDR3 bases are TGTGCCAGCAGCCCCTACGACCCCTCCTACGAGCAGTACTTC. It specifies CASSPYDPSYEQYF.

This clonotype was detected only a few times. J is TRBJ2-1 and V is TRBV2; D unresolved. V was shortened by 1 base and J by 3 bases, with 7 bases between the two germline ends. CDR3 length: 14 amino acids. In germline, CDR1 is SNHLY, CDR2 FYNNEI. CDR3 in amino acids: CASSEGANYNEQFF. The CDR3 region has the DNA TGTGCCAGCAGTGAAGGGGCCAACTACAATGAGCAGTTCTTC.

As regards this clonotype: A read error may be the cause here, since a much bigger clone is one base away. The chain recombines TRBV5-1 with TRBJ1-4; the D is unclear. Trimming removed 4 bases at V and 4 bases at J, with 17 bases between. The CDR3 is 16 amino acids. In germline, CDR1 is SGHRS, CDR2 YFSETQ. The CDR3 DNA reads TGCGCCAGCAGCCCGGACGGAGGCCTGGGTAATGAAAAACTGTTTTTT. Amino acids: CASSPDGGLGNEKLFF. Looking up the rest from reference TRBV5-1 and TRBJ1-4 gives the full variable domain: KAGVTQTPRYLIKTRGQQVTLSCSPISGHRSVSWYQQTPGQGLQFLFEYFSETQRNKGNFPGRFSGRQFSNSRSEMNVSTLELGDSALYLCASSPDGGLGNEKLFFGSGTQLSVL.

This clonotype was recorded at least ten times. The junction departs from the called germline gene at one end, perhaps through a read error. The V and J genes are TRBV7-7 and TRBJ2-1, with 10 bases that match TRBD1. This CDR3 is built from 15 residues. Germline V gene lookup returns CDR1 SSHAT and CDR2 FNYEAQ (reference sequence). The CDR3, as DNA: TGTGCTAGCAGCTCTACCGGGACAGGGGATTACGAGCAGTTCTTC. Translated: CASSSTGTGDYEQFF.